In this sample, the clone carrying this T cell receptor (beta chain) turned up many times. The antigen remains unidentified. The data stem from a study of Graves' ophthalmopathy and Graves' hyperthyroidism. Study-level findings and limits: The majority of expanded thyroid clonotypes above 0.001 frequency also occurred in blood.

The term stable hyperthyroidism indicated an absence of ophthalmopathy within 18 months of follow-up. The study excluded patients with other autoimmune diseases, uncontrolled infections, pregnancy or lactation. Reliance was placed on clinical symptoms, serum thyroxine, TRAb, thyroid ultrasound and orbital computed tomography for diagnosis. The germline gives CDR1 MNHEY, CDR2 SMNVEV (reference sequence). The V end lost 4 bases, the J end lost 4 bases, and 10 bases lay between the germline ends. This CDR3 is 13 amino acids long. RNA transcripts were the source from which TCR beta CDR3 regions were amplified. HTBI primers were employed in first-round RT-PCR, then a second-round multiplex PCR followed. Using its own MiXCR run on the multiplex PCR reads, TCRdb lists one record per CDR3 protein. The table lists some 350,000 distinct CDR3 sequences, roughly 15% of them singletons.

Sequencing was performed on peripheral blood. This sequence originates from an adult woman with stable Graves' hyperthyroidism. This chain links TRBV27 with TRBJ1-2, with unresolved D. CDR3 region: CASSSGRTYGYTF. The CDR3 nucleotides are TGTGCCAGCAGTTCCGGCAGGACCTATGGCTACACCTTC.